The T cell receptor (beta chain) described here comes from a study of T-cell reconstitution after alpha-beta-depleted transplantation in children (dated by TCRdb to 2016 to 2017). As for the study more broadly: Using TCR repertoire profiling, the study followed T-cell immune reconstitution in a quantitative way in children after TCRalphabeta/CD19-depleted allogeneic hematopoietic cell transplantation.

Library method: PCR. Sequencer: Illumina HiSeq 2500. TCR library preparation used molecular barcoding, with unique molecular identifiers applied to normalize quantification of the TCRbeta repertoire. Through fastp at Q25 and MiXCR, TCRdb rebuilt clones from the public reads, retaining in-frame beta chains. A single entry per CDR3 protein holds the most common genes and DNA from its merged rows. Counted in this sample were 350,000 to 400,000 distinct CDR3 sequences; around 21% of them appeared once. The top ten constitute 3.8% of the sample. This clonotype was recorded a few times. Its recognized antigen is unknown. Per-base quality was not reported, and no clone a single base away is much larger than it. The germline V gene specifies SQVTM as CDR1 and ANQGSEA as CDR2. Measured from the cysteine to the phenylalanine, the CDR3 is 14 residues long. Of the read, only the CDR3 DNA is kept; its 42 bases are in frame from base 1. From V the trimming removes 4 bases and from J it removes 4 bases, while the gene matches leave 9 bases of the junction unaccounted for.

The sequence derives from a human donor who donated a stem cell graft to a child with acute myeloid leukemia. Sequencing used PBMCs from the stem cell graft donor, obtained from the stem cell graft. The chain couples TRBV29-1 to TRBJ2-5, with 7 junctional bases fitting TRBD1. The CDR3 amino acid sequence is: CSVGPTGSGETQYF. Read as DNA, the sequence is TGCAGCGTTGGGCCGACAGGGTCGGGAGAGACCCAGTACTTC.